This T cell receptor (beta chain) was sequenced for a study of synovial regulatory T cells in juvenile arthritis (dated by TCRdb to about 2015). General notes on the study: Among sequenced patients, a few were therapy-naive, one received methotrexate plus infliximab, several received methotrexate, and one had no treatment information. The study compared the TCRbeta CDR3 repertoires of blood iaTreg cells, other blood Treg cells and synovial fluid Treg cells taken from matched patient samples. TCR repertoire comparisons included Treg and Teff subsets from ten or so JIA patients with active disease. Although effector T cell subsets in the cohort were also sequenced for comparisons, the Treg dataset on its own covers only blood and synovial fluid Treg cells.

iaTreg cells were HLA-DR+ Treg cells, more frequent in NO ID than ID patients at Tend; hypothesised to expand during inflammation. TCR repertoire donors were around eleven juvenile idiopathic arthritis patients with active disease who had not reached inactive disease, 3 polyarticular and 8 oligoarticular. A median age of approximately 10 years (range about 2.4-22.9) and a median disease duration of 7 years (range 0.2-19.1) were recorded for the TCR-sequenced patients. The samples for TCR repertoire analysis were obtained at two Italian centres. Peripheral blood mononuclear cells were isolated using a Histopaque-1077 density gradient and were cryopreserved in around 90% FCS with about 10% DMSO. The paper's findings and limits, for the study overall: Synovial Treg cells shared more CDR3 sequences with iaTreg cells than with other blood Treg cells; Chao-Jaccard similarity confirmed closer relation. iaTreg TCR repertoires were found to be largely private across patients and to partially overlap with synovial Teff and blood CPL repertoires. Compared with other blood Treg cells, blood iaTreg cells had lower TCR diversity, a finding consistent with antigen-driven expansion.

For CDR1 and CDR2, the germline V gene (reference sequence) lists SSHAT and FNYEAQ. The CDR3 goes from the cysteine to the phenylalanine over 13 residues. The DNA sequence is not available. Libraries came from the immunoSEQ multiplex PCR assay. TCRbeta CDR3 sequencing was carried out by Adaptive Biotechnologies. In the paper's pipeline: Repertoire similarity was assessed using the Chao-modified Jaccard index and the median clonotype overlap from 200 random subsamples at equal sample size. Similarity analyses used either productive nucleotide sequences or in silico-translated amino acid sequences. Hierarchical clustering with single linkage and t-SNE based on Chao-modified Jaccard distances were used to compare repertoires. Repertoire diversity was quantified with the Renyi index, after sample size normalisation, across a range of alpha values. TCRdb stores this immuneACCESS table with in-frame sequences only. Part of the clones is absent; in the studies checked, under half of the shortfall reflects unresolved V genes, and no reason is known for the rest. That table furnishes V, J and clone size, whereas the DNA furnished D and trimming. This sample's table carries about 9,900 clones. The ten biggest clones cover about 1.7% of the sample.

As concerns this clone: Its cognate antigen has yet to be identified.

This clonotype originated in a donor younger than 30 with juvenile idiopathic arthritis. Sequencing was carried out using Treg cells from blood. The label giving this sample's cell subset or site can be read as: HLA-DR+ inflammation-associated blood Treg cells. The chain is encoded by TRBV7-7 joined to TRBJ2-1. The CDR3 sequence is CASSFGRGGEQFF.